These T cell receptor beta chains were read from a single sample in a study of control samples from healthy donors and cancer patients. Data came from immunoSEQ multiplex PCR; TCRdb stores just in-frame clones and leaves some out. The table lists roughly 100,000 clones, just over 90% of them singletons, with over 2% in the top ten. Source material: blood. These receptors were taken from a woman under 30 in good health. Each CDR3 is given with its conserved first and last residue. D genes are given only for firm matches. Expanded clones get a size class; other rows say once, few or many, or leave the size out.

>TRBV10-1|TRBJ1-5|-|-
CANSGSSNQPQHF
TGCGCCAACTCTGGGTCGAGCAATCAGCCCCAGCATTTT
>TRBV30|TRBJ1-5|-|-
CAWRADSNQPQHF
TGTGCCTGGAGAGCCGACAGCAATCAGCCCCAGCATTTT
>TRBV28|TRBJ1-3|-|-
CASSSWGGSSGNTIYF
TGTGCCAGCAGTTCCTGGGGCGGAAGCTCTGGAAACACCATATATTTT
>TRBV15|TRBJ2-7|TRBD1|-
CATNTPGQGFHEQYF
TGTGCCACGAATACCCCGGGACAGGGATTCCACGAGCAGTACTTC
>TRBV19|TRBJ1-5|-|-
CASSIPLNRVDSQPQHF
TGTGCCAGTAGTATCCCCCTCAACAGGGTTGATAGTCAGCCCCAGCATTTT
>TRBV6-5|TRBJ2-1|-|-
CASSYEGGSYNEQFF
TGTGCCAGCAGTTATGAGGGGGGCTCCTACAATGAGCAGTTCTTC
>TRBV27|TRBJ2-7|TRBD1|-
CASSLSGTGGHRYEQYF
TGTGCCAGCAGTTTATCCGGGACAGGGGGCCACCGCTACGAGCAGTACTTC
>TRBV6-6|TRBJ2-1|TRBD2|-
CASSYRTSVWEQFF
TGTGCCAGCAGTTACAGGACTAGCGTATGGGAGCAGTTCTTC
>TRBV4-2|TRBJ2-7|-|few
CASSQDRASGATYEQYF
TGTGCCAGCAGCCAAGATCGGGCGTCAGGGGCGACCTACGAGCAGTACTTC
>TRBV11-3|TRBJ1-1|-|-
CASSTVDRSNTEAFF
TGTGCCAGCAGCACCGTTGACAGGTCGAACACTGAAGCTTTCTTT
>TRBV5-1|TRBJ2-1|-|-
CASSLARNEQFF
TGCGCCAGCAGCTTGGCCAGAAATGAGCAGTTCTTC
>TRBV7-2|TRBJ1-5|-|-
CASSQRGGQPQHF
TGTGCCAGCAGCCAGAGAGGGGGTCAGCCCCAGCATTTT
>TRBV5-6|TRBJ2-7|TRBD2|-
CATQSGGSSYEQYF
TGTGCCACCCAAAGCGGGGGGAGCTCCTACGAGCAGTACTTC
>TRBV11-3|TRBJ2-7|-|-
CASSPSWTASYEQYF
TGTGCCAGCAGCCCTAGCTGGACAGCCTCCTACGAGCAGTACTTC
>TRBV9|TRBJ1-4|-|-
CASSVGTANEKLFF
TGTGCCAGCAGCGTAGGGACAGCTAATGAAAAACTGTTTTTT
>TRBV27|TRBJ2-7|-|-
CASSGSGYEQYF
TGTGCCAGCAGCGGGAGTGGCTACGAGCAGTACTTC
>TRBV9|TRBJ1-2|-|-
CASSVAYKGGYTF
TGTGCCAGCAGCGTAGCCTACAAAGGAGGCTACACCTTC
>TRBV9|TRBJ1-6|TRBD1|-
CASSPRQGANSPLHF
TGTGCCAGCAGCCCTAGACAGGGGGCCAATTCACCCCTCCACTTT
>TRBV5-6|TRBJ2-3|-|-
CASSPWGRGDTQYF
TGTGCCAGCAGCCCGTGGGGGAGAGGAGATACGCAGTATTTT
>TRBV9|TRBJ2-7|-|-
CASSVAPSYEQYF
TGTGCCAGCAGCGTGGCACCGTCCTACGAGCAGTACTTC
>TRBV30|TRBJ1-3|TRBD1|-
CAWSPLDRDGNTIYF
TGTGCCTGGAGTCCCCTCGACAGGGATGGAAACACCATATATTTT
>TRBV7-6|TRBJ1-2|-|few
CASSLGGDYGYTF
TGTGCCAGCAGCTTAGGAGGGGACTATGGCTACACCTTC
>TRBV16|TRBJ1-1|-|-
CASNPQGTEAFF
TGTGCCAGCAACCCACAGGGCACTGAAGCTTTCTTT
>TRBV27|TRBJ1-1|-|once
CASTPYGQNTEAFF
TGTGCCAGCACCCCATATGGGCAGAACACTGAAGCTTTCTTT
>TRBV12-3/TRBV12-4|TRBJ2-2|-|-
CASSFQTGELFF
TGTGCCAGCAGTTTTCAGACCGGGGAGCTGTTTTTT
>TRBV19|TRBJ1-3|-|-
CASRQRDTLSGNTIYF
TGTGCCAGTAGGCAAAGAGACACCCTCTCTGGAAACACCATATATTTT
>TRBV30|TRBJ1-5|-|-
CAWSSGELDQPQHF
TGTGCCTGGAGTTCCGGTGAGCTGGATCAGCCCCAGCATTTT
>TRBV2|TRBJ1-3|TRBD1|-
CASSIKQGTLTSGNTIYF
TGTGCCAGCAGTATAAAACAGGGGACCTTGACCTCTGGAAACACCATATATTTT
>TRBV9|TRBJ2-7|-|-
CASSVGNAYEQYF
TGTGCCAGCAGCGTAGGGAACGCCTACGAGCAGTACTTC
>TRBV21-1|TRBJ2-3|-|few
CASSKAGGTDTQYF
TGTGCCAGCAGCAAAGCAGGGGGCACAGATACGCAGTATTTT
>TRBV12-3/TRBV12-4|TRBJ1-2|-|-
CASSLLRGRGYTF
TGTGCCAGCAGTTTACTGAGGGGTCGGGGCTACACCTTC
>TRBV5-4|TRBJ2-3|TRBD1|-
CASSSVQGAGTDTQYF
TGTGCCAGCAGCTCTGTACAGGGGGCGGGCACAGATACGCAGTATTTT
>TRBV5-1|TRBJ1-4|-|-
CASNNLPGANEKLFF
TGCGCCAGCAATAACTTACCTGGGGCTAATGAAAAACTGTTTTTT
>TRBV14|TRBJ1-3|-|-
CASSQVNTIYF
TGTGCCAGCAGCCAAGTAAACACCATATATTTT
>TRBV30|TRBJ1-2|TRBD1|-
CAWSQGQRPNYGYTF
TGTGCCTGGAGCCAGGGACAGCGCCCCAACTATGGCTACACCTTC
>TRBV2|TRBJ1-1|-|-
CASSDSMNTEAFF
TGTGCCAGCAGCGACAGCATGAACACTGAAGCTTTCTTT
>TRBV28|TRBJ1-5|TRBD1|once
CANQGGNQPQHF
TGTGCCAACCAGGGGGGCAATCAGCCCCAGCATTTT
>TRBV6-1|TRBJ2-7|-|-
CASSEFTLPYEQYF
TGTGCCAGCAGTGAATTTACCCTACCCTACGAGCAGTACTTC
>TRBV7-2|TRBJ1-3|-|-
CASSALIDGLSGNTIYF
TGTGCCAGCAGCGCCCTGATAGATGGGCTCTCTGGAAACACCATATATTTT
>TRBV27|TRBJ2-6|TRBD1|-
CASSLRTGVGANVLTF
TGTGCCAGCAGTCTAAGGACAGGGGTTGGGGCCAACGTCCTGACTTTC
>TRBV7-6|TRBJ1-3|TRBD1|-
CASSSDRTSGNTIYF
TGTGCCAGCAGCTCGGACAGGACCTCTGGAAACACCATATATTTT